The 15 T cell receptor beta chains below all came from one sample that was sequenced in a study of radiotherapy plus CTLA-4 blockade in lung cancer. The protocol was immunoSEQ multiplex PCR, while the TCRdb copy is restricted to in-frame clones and leaves out a portion. The sample yields about 80,000 clones, about 84% seen once. Sequencing used peripheral blood, obtained from a patient treated with radiotherapy plus ipilimumab. These TCRs come from a human donor with non-small cell lung cancer who had stable disease on radiotherapy plus ipilimumab.

The CDR3, as DNA: TGTGCCAGCAGCGTAGCACGGGACAGGGGGCGGGTGCAGTACTTC. This sequence encodes CASSVARDRGRVQYF. J is TRBJ2-5 and V is TRBV9; 12 bases are a match to TRBD1. This CDR3 contains 15 residues. J gave up 11 bases and V 0 bases, and 8 bases lay outside the gene matches. Germline CDR1 and CDR2: SGDLS and YYNGEE.

The gene calls are TRBV7-9 and TRBJ1-6, with 9 bases aligning to TRBD1. V gave up 7 bases and J gave up 10 bases; unmatched junction bases: 8. The length of the CDR3 is 14 residues. Germline V gives CDR1 SEHNR, CDR2 FQNEAQ (reference sequence). This chain's CDR3 is CASNPGQGHSPLHF. The CDR3 coding sequence is TGTGCCAGCAACCCGGGACAGGGTCACTCACCCCTCCACTTT.

The J gene is TRBJ1-2, the V gene TRBV20-1; D might be TRBD1 (6 bases). The V and J ends lost 7 bases and 6 bases respectively, with 12 bases between them. From germline, CDR1 is DFQATT and CDR2 SNEGSKA (reference sequence). The CDR3 is made up of 11 amino acids. The CDR3 is CSGGGGDGYTF. The CDR3 nucleotides are TGCAGTGGAGGGGGTGGGGATGGCTACACCTTC.

Sample share makes this clone medium-sized. V usage is TRBV5-1 and J usage is TRBJ1-2; maybe TRBD1 (5 bases). This CDR3 comprises 14 residues. The germline CDR1 and CDR2 sequences are SGHRS and YFSETQ. V was pared by 3 bases and J by 6 bases, with 15 bases between. CDR3 bases: TGCGCCAGCAGCTCCGGAGGCCTGGGGGATGGCTACACCTTC. Amino acids: CASSSGGLGDGYTF.

This chain uses TRBV11-3 with TRBJ2-2, with D tentatively TRBD1 or TRBD2 (6 bases each). Germline V CDR1 and CDR2: SGHNT, YENEEA. The CDR3 spans 15 residues. V was clipped by 5 bases and J by 0 bases, with 10 bases between them. CDR3: CASSIGGPNTGELFF. The CDR3 DNA reads TGTGCCAGCAGCATAGGGGGGCCGAACACCGGGGAGCTGTTTTTT.

In its sample, this clone was seen a few times. This chain joins TRBV18 and TRBJ2-7; D unclear. Germline assignment: CDR1 KGHSH and CDR2 LQKENI. The CDR3 runs 11 residues. Between the trimmed V and J ends, which lost 2 bases and 6 bases, there was a span of 5 bases. The CDR3 region has the DNA TGTGCCAGCTCACCAAAAGGCGAGCAGTACTTC. Protein product: CASSPKGEQYF.

The table lists this clone with a count of one. The chain combines TRBV10-3 with TRBJ1-5, with unresolved D. CDR1 and CDR2 from the germline V gene are ENHRY and SYGVKD. The CDR3 is made up of 15 amino acids. The V end was cut by 1 base, the J end by 7 bases, with 14 bases between. The DNA for the CDR3 is TGTGCCATCAGTGAGTTTCGGACCCGGGGACAGCCCCAGCATTTT. It yields the protein CAISEFRTRGQPQHF.

The chain recombines TRBV2 with TRBJ1-4; a possible D gene is TRBD1 (6 bases). The CDR3 totals 14 residues. V lost 4 bases and J 11 bases, leaving 17 bases between the germline ends. Per the germline V gene, CDR1 is SNHLY and CDR2 is FYNNEI. The CDR3 region is CASSVGGGAQKLFF. CDR3 in DNA: TGTGCCAGCAGTGTGGGCGGGGGGGCGCAGAAACTGTTTTTT.

The V call is TRBV7-6, the J call TRBJ1-2, with TRBD1 as a possible D gene (5 bases). This CDR3 spans 13 amino acids. V lost 1 base and J 8 bases, leaving 11 bases between the germline ends. Per the germline V gene, CDR1 is SGHVS and CDR2 is FNYEAQ. The DNA of the CDR3 is TGTGCCAGCAGCTTAGTTGGACAAGGAGGCTACACCTTC. Its translation is CASSLVGQGGYTF.

With regard to this clone: In the same sample, other DNA sequences code for this CDR3. This chain joins TRBV27 and TRBJ1-2; 7 bases are shared with TRBD1. Trimming removed 9 bases from V and 4 bases from J; junction bases left unmatched: 8. Germline CDR1 is MNHEY and CDR2 is SMNVEV (reference sequence). The CDR3 extends over 13 amino acids. In nucleotides, the CDR3 is TGTGCCAGTAGAACCAGGGGGGCCTATGGCTACACCTTC. Amino acid sequence: CASRTRGAYGYTF.

The V call is TRBV28, the J call TRBJ2-2; 8 bases match TRBD1. CDR3 length: 19 amino acids. CDR1 is MDHEN and CDR2 is SYDVKM in the germline V gene. Trimming at V came to 1 base and at J to 4 bases, leaving 14 bases not matched to a gene. The CDR3 DNA is TGTGCCAGCAGTTTATTTATTGCACGAACAGGGGGGAGCACCGGGGAGCTGTTTTTT. This gives the protein CASSLFIARTGGSTGELFF.

This chain joins TRBV6-1 and TRBJ1-1; D is unresolved. CDR3 length: 14 amino acids. V lost 2 bases and J 1 base, leaving 8 bases between the germline ends. Per the germline V gene, CDR1 is MNHNS and CDR2 is SASEGT. CDR3 coding DNA: TGTGCCAGCAGTGAATCACAGACGAACACTGAAGCTTTCTTT. It is translated as CASSESQTNTEAFF.

This chain joins TRBV9 and TRBJ1-6; no firm D call. The CDR3 covers 15 residues. Trimming left V 3 bases short and J 6 bases short, with 13 bases between. Germline CDR1 SGDLS, CDR2 YYNGEE. This chain's CDR3 is CASSAHSEPNSPLHF. DNA of the CDR3: TGTGCCAGCAGCGCCCACTCCGAGCCTAATTCACCCCTCCACTTT.

This clone was detected only once. The chain is built from TRBV4-2 and TRBJ2-3; D is uncertain. Per the germline V gene, CDR1 is LGHNA and CDR2 is YNFKEQ. The V gene lost 0 bases and the J gene lost 1 base, with 5 bases spanning the gap. This CDR3 contains 14 residues. CDR3 amino acids: CASSQEDGTDTQYF. Written as DNA, the CDR3 is TGTGCCAGCAGCCAAGAGGACGGCACAGATACGCAGTATTTT.

The V call is TRBV27, the J call TRBJ2-7; 8 positions match TRBD1. V lost 5 bases, J lost 3 bases, and 3 bases stayed unmatched. Germline V lookup: CDR1 MNHEY, CDR2 SMNVEV (reference sequence). This CDR3 region has 13 residues. Here the CDR3 DNA reads TGTGCCAGCAGTGAAGGGACAGGCTACGAGCAGTACTTC. Translation: CASSEGTGYEQYF.